This record looks at one T cell receptor (beta chain) sequence and its context. The antigen is unknown. The data stem from a study of T-cell reconstitution after alpha-beta-depleted transplantation in children. The V gene's germline CDR1 is DFQATT and CDR2 SNEGSKA (reference sequence). With 6 bases clipped from V and 8 bases from J, the junction kept 10 bases outside the gene matches. The CDR3 spans 14 residues. Study outcomes and limitations: At around two months after transplant, the alpha-beta T cells were reportedly derived from several hundred expanded clones that came from non-depleted graft cells.

The authors prepared the TCRbeta library with unique molecular identifiers. MiXCR, applied by TCRdb to the PCR reads, yields one record per CDR3 protein. The table includes about 1,000,000 distinct CDR3 sequences, under 30% detected once. This clonotype originated in a boy in the first two years of life who had a stem cell transplant for SCID, so the T cells may come from the graft donor. V usage is TRBV20-1 and J usage is TRBJ2-7, with 13 positions matching TRBD2. The specimen was PBMCs, mostly from graft donor cells, collected 360 days after TCRalphabeta/CD19-depleted stem cell transplant. The CDR3 loop is CSAPLAGGLYKQYF. CDR3 DNA: TGCAGTGCCCCACTAGCGGGGGGGCTATACAAGCAGTACTTC.